The next 31 T cell receptor beta chains were all read from a single sample in a study of blood T cell repertoires in COVID-19. Clones were sequenced by immunoSEQ multiplex PCR, and TCRdb holds only the in-frame ones, with some missing. The sample contains hundreds of thousands of clones, approximately 83% of which appear only once. What was sequenced was peripheral blood. These receptor sequences come from a man older than 75 with acute or convalescent COVID-19.

This sequence joins TRBV27 and TRBJ2-7; 9 nucleotides agree with TRBD1. Germline CDR1 reads MNHEY; CDR2 reads SMNVEV (reference sequence). There are 15 residues in the CDR3. V lost 2 bases, J lost 5 bases, and 7 bases stayed unmatched. This CDR3 is CASSLPGTGINEQYF. CDR3 bases: TGTGCCAGCAGTTTACCCGGGACAGGGATCAACGAGCAGTACTTC.

The CDR3 nucleotides are TGTGCCAGCTCAAGGACAGTCACAGATACGCAGTATTTT. The encoded protein is CASSRTVTDTQYF. This chain uses TRBV18 with TRBJ2-3, with D possibly being TRBD1 (6 bases). V shed 5 bases and J shed 2 bases, with 8 bases lying between them. CDR1 and CDR2 (germline): KGHSH, LQKENI. This CDR3 spans 13 amino acids. Supplemented by reference TRBV18 and TRBJ2-3, the full variable domain reads NAGVMQNPRHLVRRRGQEARLRCSPMKGHSHVYWYRQLPEEGLKFMVYLQKENIIDESGMPKERFSAEFPKEGPSILRIQQVVRGDSAAYFCASSRTVTDTQYFGPGTRLTVL.

The chain uses TRBV28 and TRBJ2-7, with 8 bases that match TRBD1. V lost 6 bases and J lost 1; bases outside the gene matches: 5. The CDR3 is 14 amino acids. Germline V gene sequence: CDR1 MDHEN, CDR2 SYDVKM. The DNA for the CDR3 is TGTGCCAGCAGCCCCCGGGACAGGTCCTACGAGCAGTACTTC. It codes for CASSPRDRSYEQYF.

The chain has TRBV28 and TRBJ1-2; 7 bases agree with TRBD1. V lost 6 bases and J lost 5; bases outside the gene matches: 18. CDR3 length: 17 residues. The germline V gene encodes CDR1 MDHEN and CDR2 SYDVKM. The CDR3 spells CASRSPLGAGQIYGYTF. The CDR3 DNA is TGTGCCAGCAGATCGCCCTTGGGGGCGGGACAGATTTATGGCTACACCTTC.

The rearrangement links TRBV2 to TRBJ2-7; D not certain. Between the trimmed V and J ends, which lost 4 bases and 5 bases, there was a span of 9 bases. Germline V lookup: CDR1 SNHLY, CDR2 FYNNEI. The CDR3 runs to 12 residues. The CDR3 reads CASSGQSDEQYF. DNA for the CDR3: TGTGCCAGCAGTGGACAATCCGACGAGCAGTACTTC.

The CDR3 region has the DNA TGCGCCAGCAGCTTAGTGGGCGGGAGTATTAGAGAGACCCAGTACTTC. Amino acids: CASSLVGGSIRETQYF. The V and J genes are TRBV5-1 and TRBJ2-5; 7 nucleotides align to TRBD2. The CDR3 has 16 residues. Germline V lookup: CDR1 SGHRS, CDR2 YFSETQ. Losses at the gene ends were 2 bases for V and 4 bases for J; bases not matched to a gene: 11.

The chain has TRBV6-6 and TRBJ2-7; 7 bases map to TRBD1. The CDR3 is 15 amino acids. Germline CDR1 reads MNHNY; CDR2 reads SVGAGI (reference sequence). V shed 2 bases, J shed 3 bases, and the junction held 7 bases outside the gene matches. The CDR3 nucleotides read TGTGCCAGCAGTTACCCAAGGGACAGCGGCTACGAGCAGTACTTC. It yields the protein CASSYPRDSGYEQYF.

The chain uses TRBV3-1 (or the pseudogene TRBV3-2) and TRBJ2-5; 8 bases match TRBD2. The CDR3 sequence is 16 residues long. CDR1 and CDR2 (germline): LGHDT, YNNKEL (reference sequence). V was pared by 2 bases and J by 4 bases, with 9 bases of the junction left unmatched. CDR3 sequence: CASSQTPLAGGETQYF. In DNA, the CDR3 is TGTGCCAGCAGCCAAACTCCTCTGGCGGGGGGAGAGACCCAGTACTTC.

This clone was picked up a small number of times. The chain uses TRBV6-1 and TRBJ1-5; possible D gene TRBD1, 5 bases. Germline V gene sequence: CDR1 MNHNS, CDR2 SASEGT. V gave up 2 bases and J gave up 6 bases, with 17 bases separating them. The CDR3 sequence is 16 residues long. The DNA of the CDR3 is TGTGCCAGCAGTGAACGAAGGGGTACGGGTGGTCAGCCCCAGCATTTT. As protein: CASSERRGTGGQPQHF.

V gene TRBV18 combines with J gene TRBJ1-1; 7 bases align to TRBD1. Germline V gene lookup returns CDR1 KGHSH and CDR2 LQKENI. With V trimmed by 4 bases and J by 4 bases, 9 bases remained unmatched. The CDR3 runs 15 residues. The DNA for the CDR3 is TGTGCCAGCTCACAGTTACAGGGGAAGGGCACTGAAGCTTTCTTT. As protein: CASSQLQGKGTEAFF.

The chain uses TRBV5-5 and TRBJ1-1; D perhaps matches TRBD1 (6 bases). V was pared by 1 base and J by 5 bases, with 12 bases between. CDR3 length: 14 amino acids. CDR1 SGHKS and CDR2 YYEKEE come from the germline V gene (reference sequence). The DNA of the CDR3 is TGTGCCAGCAGCTTGCTACAGGGCGGTACTGAAGCTTTCTTT. It codes for CASSLLQGGTEAFF.

The chain combines TRBV7-8 with TRBJ1-2, with D unclear. This CDR3 has 12 amino acids. With 4 bases removed from V and 8 bases from J, the gap between germline ends came to 11 bases. Germline V gives CDR1 SGHVS, CDR2 FQNEAQ. CDR3 loop: CASSSPPLGYTF. DNA for the CDR3: TGTGCCAGCAGCTCCCCCCCGTTGGGCTACACCTTC.

This sequence joins TRBV10-2 and TRBJ2-7, with 13 nucleotides matching TRBD2. V shed 2 bases and J 3 bases; nucleotides not matched to a gene: 4. Germline V gene lookup returns CDR1 WSHSY and CDR2 SAAADI. This CDR3 region has 16 residues. CDR3 protein: CASSEGLAGALYEQYF. CDR3 bases: TGCGCCAGCAGTGAGGGACTAGCGGGGGCCCTCTACGAGCAGTACTTC.

The genes are TRBV10-1 and TRBJ1-4; possible D gene TRBD1, 6 bases. The CDR3 spans 13 residues. V lost 4 bases and J lost 6, with 9 bases in between. The V gene's germline CDR1 is WNHNN and CDR2 SYGVQD (reference sequence). The CDR3 nucleotides read TGCGCCAGCAGTGTTACAGGGCATGAAAAACTGTTTTTT. Protein sequence: CASSVTGHEKLFF.

This clone has a single count. This chain connects TRBV7-2 to TRBJ1-4; D remains unclear. Trimming took off 5 bases at V and 0 bases at J, with 10 bases between the two ends. CDR3 length: 15 amino acids. Germline V gene lookup returns CDR1 SGHTA and CDR2 FQGNSA. The CDR3 spells CASSIGRATNEKLFF. In DNA form, the CDR3 reads TGTGCCAGCAGCATAGGACGGGCAACTAATGAAAAACTGTTTTTT.

The table lists this clone with a count of one. The J gene is TRBJ1-2, the V gene TRBV24-1; 7 bases align to TRBD1. The CDR3 is 13 residues long. The germline CDR1 and CDR2 sequences are KGHDR and SFDVKD. The V and J ends lost 3 bases and 8 bases, in that order; junction bases with no gene match: 5. CDR3 region: CATSDPGTAGYTF. The CDR3, as DNA: TGTGCCACCAGTGATCCCGGGACAGCCGGCTACACCTTC.

The chain combines TRBV11-2 with TRBJ1-3, with a tentative D call TRBD1 (5 bases). V shed 5 bases and J shed 0 bases, with 8 bases lying between them. The CDR3 is 14 residues long. Germline CDR1 and CDR2: SGHAT and FQNNGV. In DNA, the CDR3 is TGTGCCAGCAGCACAGGAGTCTCTGGAAACACCATATATTTT. Its translation: CASSTGVSGNTIYF.

J is TRBJ1-1 and V is TRBV6-4, with D perhaps TRBD1 (6 bases). The V and J ends lost 7 bases and 5 bases respectively, with 17 bases between them. This CDR3 is built from 14 residues. Germline V CDR1 and CDR2: MRHNA, SNTAGT. Written as DNA, the CDR3 is TGTGCCAGCAAGGGTACAGGGAAGGGAACTGAAGCTTTCTTT. Protein: CASKGTGKGTEAFF.

The chain joins TRBV5-6 to TRBJ1-2, with D unresolved. The CDR3 consists of 14 residues. The germline V and J ends were trimmed by 5 bases and 2 bases, with 13 bases remaining between them. The germline V gene encodes CDR1 SGHDT and CDR2 YYEEEE. In DNA form, the CDR3 reads TGTGCCAGCAGGCGGTATGGGTCCAACTATGGCTACACCTTC. This codes for CASRRYGSNYGYTF.

The chain uses TRBV5-1 and TRBJ1-5; maybe TRBD1 (5 bases). Per germline, CDR1 SGHRS and CDR2 YFSETQ. CDR3 size: 15 residues. V lost 2 bases and J 3 bases, leaving 12 bases between the germline ends. CDR3 loop: CASSLGDVNNQPQHF. DNA for the CDR3: TGCGCCAGCAGCTTAGGGGATGTTAACAATCAGCCCCAGCATTTT.

The rearrangement joins TRBV9 to TRBJ2-3, with 12 bases matching TRBD2. Germline lookup yields CDR1 SGDLS and CDR2 YYNGEE. The CDR3 totals 17 residues. J was trimmed by 4 bases and V by 4 bases; bases with no gene match: 10. CDR3 protein: CASSPKWTSGKSDTQYF. For the CDR3, the DNA is TGTGCCAGCAGCCCAAAGTGGACTAGCGGGAAATCAGATACGCAGTATTTT.

This clone is a singleton in its sample. V usage is TRBV18 and J usage is TRBJ2-2; 7 bases line up with TRBD2. The CDR3 loop spans 16 amino acids. The ends lost 3 bases at V and 1 base at J; junction bases unmatched: 5. Germline CDR1 and CDR2: KGHSH and LQKENI. For the CDR3, the DNA is TGTGCCAGCTCACCGACCCTAGCGGAGAACACCGGGGAGCTGTTTTTT. It encodes CASSPTLAENTGELFF.

This chain's CDR3 is CASNTEMLRGNQPQHF. CDR3 bases: TGTGCCAGTAACACAGAGATGCTGAGGGGCAATCAGCCCCAGCATTTT. The chain uses TRBV19 and TRBJ1-5, with D unclear. CDR1 LNHDA and CDR2 SQIVND come from the germline V gene (reference sequence). This CDR3 has 16 amino acids. Trimming left V 7 bases short and J 2 bases short, with 18 bases between.

This clone was counted a single time. The chain uses TRBV3-1 (or the pseudogene TRBV3-2) and TRBJ1-5; D is possibly TRBD1 (5 bases). Looked up from germline, CDR1 is LGHDT and CDR2 is YNNKEL (reference sequence). The CDR3 extends over 15 amino acids. Trimming took off 6 bases at V and 1 base at J, with 13 bases between the two ends. CDR3 sequence: CASSQGGQSNQPQHF. CDR3 in DNA: TGTGCCAGCAGTCAGGGTGGTCAAAGCAATCAGCCCCAGCATTTT.

This chain links TRBV19 with TRBJ1-2; D is possibly TRBD1 (5 bases). Germline V gene sequence: CDR1 LNHDA, CDR2 SQIVND (reference sequence). This CDR3 is built from 14 residues. The ends were cut back, 6 bases at V and 3 bases at J, with 14 bases in the middle. The CDR3 sequence is CASSPQTGDYGYTF. DNA for the CDR3: TGTGCCAGTAGCCCCCAGACGGGGGACTATGGCTACACCTTC.

The V and J genes are TRBV7-9 and TRBJ2-3, with TRBD2 as a possible D gene (5 bases). The CDR3 loop spans 17 amino acids. The V gene lost 5 bases and the J gene lost 4 bases, with 22 bases spanning the gap. Germline-derived CDR1 and CDR2 are SEHNR and FQNEAQ (reference sequence). The CDR3 loop is CASSPVGVGARPDTQYF. The CDR3 DNA reads as TGTGCCAGCAGCCCCGTTGGCGTGGGAGCCCGCCCAGATACGCAGTATTTT.

The V gene is TRBV14, the J gene TRBJ2-5, with D perhaps matching TRBD1 (6 bases). The germline V gene has CDR1 SGHDN and CDR2 FVKESK. CDR3 size: 14 residues. Trimming pared 5 bases from V and 3 bases from J, leaving 13 bases between. The CDR3 loop reads CASSYRVMKETQYF. CDR3 bases: TGTGCCAGCAGCTACAGGGTAATGAAAGAGACCCAGTACTTC.

J is TRBJ1-1 and V is TRBV7-9; D is ambiguous. V was clipped by 5 bases and J by 6 bases, with 16 bases between them. Germline V gene lookup returns CDR1 SEHNR and CDR2 FQNEAQ (reference sequence). CDR3 length: 14 amino acids. The CDR3 region has the DNA TGTGCCAGCAGCCTCGCCGAGGCTGTCGCTGAAGCTTTCTTT. It is translated as CASSLAEAVAEAFF. Using reference TRBV7-9 and TRBJ1-1 for the parts outside the CDR3, the full variable domain is DTGVSQNPRHKITKRGQNVTFRCDPISEHNRLYWYRQTLGQGPEFLTYFQNEAQLEKSRLLSDRFSAERPKGSFSTLEIQRTEQGDSAMYLCASSLAEAVAEAFFGQGTRLTVV.

V gene TRBV5-1 combines with J gene TRBJ1-4, with TRBD1 as a possible D gene (6 bases). Germline assignment: CDR1 SGHRS and CDR2 YFSETQ. V dropped 1 base and J dropped 8 bases, with 12 bases sitting between them. The CDR3 has 14 amino acids. CDR3 amino acids: CASSLTGIREKLFF. In DNA, the CDR3 is TGCGCCAGCAGCTTGACAGGGATCAGGGAAAAACTGTTTTTT.

CDR3 in amino acids: CASSEYEQYF. DNA of the CDR3: TGTGCCAGCAGCGAGTACGAGCAGTACTTC. The chain has TRBV21-1 and TRBJ2-7; the table assigns TRBD2, which was not confirmed against the DNA. TRBV21-1 is a pseudogene. The CDR3 is 10 amino acids.

The CDR3 sequence: CAWSALGGRDGAFF. CDR3 nucleotides: TGTGCCTGGAGTGCCCTGGGGGGGCGCGACGGAGCTTTCTTT. This chain connects TRBV30 to TRBJ1-1, with a weak D call TRBD1 (6 bases). The CDR3 has 14 residues. The V and J ends lost 1 base and 10 bases respectively, with 19 bases between them. Germline CDR1 is GTSNPN and CDR2 is SVGIG (reference sequence).